The rows below give T cell receptor beta chains drawn from one sample of a study of blood T cells in healthy people across ages. TCRdb reprocessed the 5' RACE reads via MiXCR and lists one record per CDR3 protein. The data show 800,000 or so distinct CDR3 sequences, about 25% seen once. These data also formed part of another study, on T cells of mothers and their children.

Input material: blood. These receptors all come from a boy aged 5 to 17 in good health. CDR3s leave out the opening cysteine and the closing phenylalanine or tryptophan. D genes are given only for firm matches.

V	J	D	CDR3
TRBV20-1	TRBJ1-1	-	SARDRRRTTEAF
TRBV7-9	TRBJ2-5	-	ASSSGTYREETQY
TRBV20-1	TRBJ2-5	-	SASHNSRVQETQY
TRBV10-3	TRBJ2-3	-	AISGGDTQY
TRBV4-2	TRBJ2-5	-	ASSQDETGLQETQY
TRBV20-1	TRBJ2-7	TRBD2	SVAGVTSYEQY
TRBV21-1	TRBJ1-6	-	ASNKWGHNSPLH
TRBV10-2	TRBJ2-3	-	ASNRGSPDTQY
TRBV7-2	TRBJ2-1	-	ASSGGQTYSEQF
TRBV6-6	TRBJ2-5	TRBD2	ASTRQLAVETQY
TRBV28	TRBJ2-1	-	ASSPQGGVYNEQF
TRBV7-9	TRBJ2-5	TRBD2	ASSLVLADQETQY
TRBV20-1	TRBJ2-3	-	SARNPNGGDTQY
TRBV6-6	TRBJ2-3	-	ASSYVQPVADTQY
TRBV2	TRBJ1-2	-	ASSGPANYGYT
TRBV10-2	TRBJ1-5	-	ASSETNSGNQPQH
TRBV6-2/TRBV6-3	TRBJ2-2	-	ASSSTIMNTGELF
TRBV7-9	TRBJ1-4	-	ASSLVAGPEKLF
TRBV28	TRBJ2-5	-	ASSPWAGDDVAQY
TRBV4-1	TRBJ2-3	TRBD2	ASSQEGLAGGTDTQY
TRBV15	TRBJ2-1	-	ATSREGAGTRDNEQF
TRBV20-1	TRBJ2-2	-	SARDGGRGSGELF
TRBV12-5	TRBJ2-1	TRBD2	ASGFDTKSGGLAGGPPNNEQF
TRBV18	TRBJ1-2	-	ASSLASTNYGYT
TRBV4-1	TRBJ1-5	-	ASSQDGAGRSNQPQH
TRBV27	TRBJ2-3	TRBD2	ASSSSGGPDPTDTQY
TRBV20-1	TRBJ2-3	-	SARDDNTQY
TRBV3-1	TRBJ2-5	-	ASSQKVGVRGETQY
TRBV6-1	TRBJ2-7	-	ASSETGRFDEQY
TRBV7-6	TRBJ2-5	-	ASSLGAVETQY
TRBV18	TRBJ2-1	TRBD2	ASSPLTGLASYNEQF
TRBV7-8	TRBJ2-5	-	ASSLIAGGLGETQY
TRBV4-1	TRBJ2-2	-	AGSQVSPSTGELF
TRBV15	TRBJ1-2	-	ATSREAQPLNYGYT
TRBV12-3/TRBV12-4	TRBJ1-2	-	ASSLGPAWGYT
TRBV6-2/TRBV6-3	TRBJ2-7	TRBD2	ASSWSAGGSYEQY
TRBV29-1	TRBJ2-3	TRBD2	SVAASGSLGTDTQY
TRBV4-3	-	TRBD2	ASSQEGLASYNEQF
TRBV29-1	-	TRBD1	SVEGPGQDAYEQY
TRBV4-3	TRBJ1-4	-	ASSQMSHEKLF
TRBV27	TRBJ2-3	-	ASSPRARTDTQY
TRBV7-8	TRBJ2-7	TRBD1	ASSLFGTGGEIFYKQY